The 12 T cell receptor beta chains below were found in one sample sequenced in a study of OX40 agonist ivuxolimab in advanced cancers. The library was built by means of the immunoSEQ multiplex PCR assay. This is the immuneACCESS table as TCRdb keeps it, with only in-frame sequences that have V and J called. A part of the clones is gone; compared with another copy, unresolved V genes explain less than half, and the rest is unexplained. The sample table lists about 81,000 clones, about 88% of them with a count of one. Approximately 0.43% of the sample rests with the top ten. This sample comprised CD4+ or CD8+ T cells sorted from blood, obtained in a trial of the OX40 agonist ivuxolimab. These TCRs come from an adult with an advanced solid tumor such as melanoma, head and neck, liver or kidney cancer.

The chain uses TRBV5-6 and TRBJ2-7; perhaps TRBD1 as D (5 bases). The CDR3 extends over 14 amino acids. Per the germline V gene, CDR1 is SGHDT and CDR2 is YYEEEE. With 4 bases removed from V and 2 bases from J, the gap between germline ends came to 13 bases. The CDR3 DNA reads as TGTGCCAGCAGCACTCCAGGGAATCCCTACGAGCAGTACTTC. It yields the protein CASSTPGNPYEQYF.

The J gene is TRBJ1-1, the V gene TRBV7-9, with D perhaps TRBD1 (5 bases). From germline, CDR1 is SEHNR and CDR2 FQNEAQ (reference sequence). The CDR3 spans 13 residues. Deletions cut 5 bases from V and 6 bases from J, with 13 bases between. CDR3 in amino acids: CASSRPGLPEAFF. The CDR3 DNA is TGTGCCAGCAGCCGTCCAGGGTTACCTGAAGCTTTCTTT.

The chain joins TRBV18 to TRBJ1-4, with D possibly being TRBD1 (5 bases). The CDR3 is made up of 15 amino acids. V lost 2 bases, J lost 4 bases, and 11 bases lay in between. Germline CDR1 is KGHSH and CDR2 is LQKENI. Here the CDR3 DNA reads TGTGCCAGCTCACCAAGCACAGGCTTTAATGAAAAACTGTTTTTT. Its translation: CASSPSTGFNEKLFF. The whole variable domain, remainder taken from reference TRBV18 and TRBJ1-4, is NAGVMQNPRHLVRRRGQEARLRCSPMKGHSHVYWYRQLPEEGLKFMVYLQKENIIDESGMPKERFSAEFPKEGPSILRIQQVVRGDSAAYFCASSPSTGFNEKLFFGSGTQLSVL.

The V gene is TRBV5-4, the J gene TRBJ2-7; D ambiguous. This CDR3 comprises 13 residues. V was clipped by 2 bases and J by 4 bases, with 10 bases between them. Per the germline V gene, CDR1 is SGHNT and CDR2 is YYREEE (reference sequence). CDR3 loop: CASSLSGPYEQYF. The CDR3 DNA follows: TGTGCCAGCAGCTTAAGTGGACCATACGAGCAGTACTTC. Looking up the rest from reference TRBV5-4 and TRBJ2-7 gives the full variable domain: ETGVTQSPTHLIKTRGQQVTLRCSSQSGHNTVSWYQQALGQGPQFIFQYYREEENGRGNFPPRFSGLQFPNYSSELNVNALELDDSALYLCASSLSGPYEQYFGPGTRLTVT.

The chain has TRBV19 and TRBJ1-5; D perhaps matches TRBD1 (5 bases). The CDR3 sequence is 12 residues long. The V end lost 1 base, the J end lost 8 bases, and 6 bases lay between the germline ends. CDR1 is LNHDA and CDR2 is SQIVND in the germline V gene (reference sequence). The CDR3 DNA reads TGTGCCAGTAGTATAGGAGGGGAGCCCCAGCATTTT. Protein sequence: CASSIGGEPQHF.

This rearrangement joins TRBV5-1 to TRBJ1-1; D may be TRBD1 (6 bases). This CDR3 is 14 amino acids long. The germline gives CDR1 SGHRS, CDR2 YFSETQ. Trimming pared 4 bases from V and 1 base from J, leaving 11 bases between. For the CDR3, the DNA is TGCGCCAGCAGCCCTGGGGGGGCGAACACTGAAGCTTTCTTT. Its protein is CASSPGGANTEAFF.

The sample holds one count of this clone. The chain joins TRBV9 to TRBJ2-5; D possibly uses TRBD1 or TRBD2 (5 bases each). V was shortened by 4 bases and J by 3 bases, with 16 bases between the two germline ends. Germline CDR1 and CDR2: SGDLS and YYNGEE. The CDR3 sequence is 15 residues long. CDR3 sequence: CASSPRGTAEETQYF. The CDR3 bases are TGTGCCAGCAGCCCCCGAGGGACCGCTGAAGAGACCCAGTACTTC.

The V gene is TRBV28, the J gene TRBJ2-1; 7 bases line up with TRBD2. CDR3 length equals 16 residues. The germline V gene encodes CDR1 MDHEN and CDR2 SYDVKM. The V gene end was trimmed by 4 bases and the J gene end by 3 bases; junction bases not matched to a gene: 9. This CDR3 is CASSSSGRWIYNEQFF. In nucleotides, the CDR3 is TGTGCCAGCAGTTCTTCCGGGAGGTGGATCTACAATGAGCAGTTCTTC.

Only one count was recorded for this clone. V usage is TRBV4-1 and J usage is TRBJ1-5; D is unresolved. The CDR3 totals 15 residues. CDR1 is MGHRA and CDR2 is YSYEKL in the germline V gene. V shed 0 bases and J shed 4 bases, with 10 bases lying between them. In DNA form, the CDR3 reads TGCGCCAGCAGCCAAGACTCTTCCCGGAATCAGCCCCAGCATTTT. It encodes CASSQDSSRNQPQHF.

The genes are TRBV18 and TRBJ1-2, with 7 bases fitting TRBD1. This CDR3 region has 16 residues. The trim removed 0 bases at V and 2 bases at J, leaving 6 bases unmatched. CDR1 is KGHSH and CDR2 is LQKENI in the germline V gene. The chain's CDR3 is CASSPPGQATNYGYTF. CDR3 bases: TGTGCCAGCTCACCACCAGGACAGGCGACCAACTATGGCTACACCTTC.

The chain carries TRBV7-2 and TRBJ2-3; the D call may be TRBD1 or TRBD2 (6 bases each). Germline V gene sequence: CDR1 SGHTA, CDR2 FQGNSA. CDR3 length: 17 residues. The germline V and J ends were trimmed by 0 bases and 2 bases, with 15 bases remaining between them. In DNA, the CDR3 is TGTGCCAGCAGCTTAGCGGGGAGTGGGGGGCCCACAGATACGCAGTATTTT. Its translation is CASSLAGSGGPTDTQYF.

V and J are TRBV5-4 and TRBJ2-1, with 8 bases aligning to TRBD2. The CDR3 is 17 amino acids. V was clipped by 4 bases and J by 0 bases; unmatched bases: 9. Germline V gene data show CDR1 as SGHNT and CDR2 as YYREEE (reference sequence). DNA for the CDR3: TGTGCCAGCAGCCCTAGAAAAAGCGGGAGCTCCTACAATGAGCAGTTCTTC. It translates to CASSPRKSGSSYNEQFF.